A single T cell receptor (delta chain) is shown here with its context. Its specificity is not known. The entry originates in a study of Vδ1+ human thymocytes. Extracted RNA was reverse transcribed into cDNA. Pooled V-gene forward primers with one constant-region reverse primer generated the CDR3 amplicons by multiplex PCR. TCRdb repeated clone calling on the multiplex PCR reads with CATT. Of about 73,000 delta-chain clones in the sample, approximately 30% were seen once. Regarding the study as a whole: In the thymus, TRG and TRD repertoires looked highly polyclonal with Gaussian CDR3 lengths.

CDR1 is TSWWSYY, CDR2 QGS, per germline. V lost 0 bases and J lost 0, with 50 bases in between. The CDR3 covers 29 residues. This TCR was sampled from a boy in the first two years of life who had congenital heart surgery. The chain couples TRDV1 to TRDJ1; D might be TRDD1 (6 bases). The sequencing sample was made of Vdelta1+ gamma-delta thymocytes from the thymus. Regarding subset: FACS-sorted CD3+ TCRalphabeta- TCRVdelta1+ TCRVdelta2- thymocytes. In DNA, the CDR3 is TGTGCTCTTGGGGAACTGCCCCCTCACTCTGGCGTGGCGACTAATAGTAATCCTCTGAGTTTGAGGTACACCGATAAACTCATCTTT. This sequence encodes CALGELPPHSGVATNSNPLSLRYTDKLIF.